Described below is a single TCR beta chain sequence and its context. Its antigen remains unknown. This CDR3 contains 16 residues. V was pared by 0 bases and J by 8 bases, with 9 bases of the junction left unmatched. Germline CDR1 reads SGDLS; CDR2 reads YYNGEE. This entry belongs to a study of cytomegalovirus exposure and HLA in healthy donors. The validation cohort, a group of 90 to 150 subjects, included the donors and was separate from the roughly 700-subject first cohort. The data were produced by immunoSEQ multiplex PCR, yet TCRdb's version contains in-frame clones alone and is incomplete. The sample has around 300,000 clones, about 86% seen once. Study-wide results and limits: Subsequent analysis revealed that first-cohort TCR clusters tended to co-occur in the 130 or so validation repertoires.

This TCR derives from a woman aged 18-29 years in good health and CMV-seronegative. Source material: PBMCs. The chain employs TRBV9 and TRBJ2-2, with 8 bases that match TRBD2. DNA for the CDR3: TGTGCCAGCAGCGTAGGGGGTAGCGGGACTCCAGGGGAGCTGTTTTTT. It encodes CASSVGGSGTPGELFF.